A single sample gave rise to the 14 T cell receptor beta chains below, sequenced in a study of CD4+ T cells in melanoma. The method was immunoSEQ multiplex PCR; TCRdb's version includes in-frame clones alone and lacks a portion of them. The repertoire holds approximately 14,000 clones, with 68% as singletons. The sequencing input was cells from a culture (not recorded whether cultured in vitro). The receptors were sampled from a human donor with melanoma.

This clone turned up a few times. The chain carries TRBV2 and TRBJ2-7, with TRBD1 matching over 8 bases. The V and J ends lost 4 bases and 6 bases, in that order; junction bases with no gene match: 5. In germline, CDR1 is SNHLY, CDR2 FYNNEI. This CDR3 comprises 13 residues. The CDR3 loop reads CASSGGQVGEQYF. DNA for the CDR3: TGTGCCAGCAGTGGGGGACAGGTGGGCGAGCAGTACTTC.

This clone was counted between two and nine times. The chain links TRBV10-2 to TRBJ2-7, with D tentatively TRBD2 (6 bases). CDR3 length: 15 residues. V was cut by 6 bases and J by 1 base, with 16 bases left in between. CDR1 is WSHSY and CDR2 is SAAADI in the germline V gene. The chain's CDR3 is CASRGGHTQSYEQYF. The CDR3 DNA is TGCGCCAGCAGGGGAGGACATACACAGTCCTACGAGCAGTACTTC.

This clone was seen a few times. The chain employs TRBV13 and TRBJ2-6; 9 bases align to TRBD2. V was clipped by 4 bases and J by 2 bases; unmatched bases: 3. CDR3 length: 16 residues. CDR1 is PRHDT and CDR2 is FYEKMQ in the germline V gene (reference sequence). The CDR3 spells CASSYGTSPGANVLTF. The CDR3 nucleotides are TGTGCCAGCAGCTACGGGACTAGCCCTGGGGCCAACGTCCTGACTTTC.

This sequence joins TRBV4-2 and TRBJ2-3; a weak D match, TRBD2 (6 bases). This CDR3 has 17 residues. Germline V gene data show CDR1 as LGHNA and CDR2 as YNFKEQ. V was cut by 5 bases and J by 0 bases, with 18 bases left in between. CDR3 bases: TGTGCCAGCAGCTCGGGTGGGCGGGGCCTAAGCACAGATACGCAGTATTTT. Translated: CASSSGGRGLSTDTQYF.

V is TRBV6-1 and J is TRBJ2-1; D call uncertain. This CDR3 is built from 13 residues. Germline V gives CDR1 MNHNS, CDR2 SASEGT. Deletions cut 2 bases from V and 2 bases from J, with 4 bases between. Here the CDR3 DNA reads TGTGCCAGCAGTGAATTCCCCTACAATGAGCAGTTCTTC. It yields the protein CASSEFPYNEQFF.

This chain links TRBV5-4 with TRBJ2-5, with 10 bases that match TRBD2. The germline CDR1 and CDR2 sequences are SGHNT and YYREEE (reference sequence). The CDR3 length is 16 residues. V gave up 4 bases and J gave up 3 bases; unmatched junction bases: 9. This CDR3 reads CASSPSVAGGKETQYF. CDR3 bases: TGTGCCAGCAGCCCCTCGGTAGCGGGGGGCAAAGAGACCCAGTACTTC.

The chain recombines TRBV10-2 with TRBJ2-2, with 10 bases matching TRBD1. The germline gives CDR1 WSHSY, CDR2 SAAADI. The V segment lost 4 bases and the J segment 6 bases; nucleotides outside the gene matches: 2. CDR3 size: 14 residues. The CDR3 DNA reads TGCGCCAGCAGTGGGACAGGGGGAGCCGGGGAGCTGTTTTTT. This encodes CASSGTGGAGELFF.

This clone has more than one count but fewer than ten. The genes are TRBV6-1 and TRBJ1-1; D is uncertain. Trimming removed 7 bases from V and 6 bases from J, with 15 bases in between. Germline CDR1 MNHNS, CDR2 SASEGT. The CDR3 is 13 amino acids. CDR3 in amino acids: CASKTVAGAEAFF. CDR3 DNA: TGTGCCAGCAAGACGGTGGCTGGCGCTGAAGCTTTCTTT.

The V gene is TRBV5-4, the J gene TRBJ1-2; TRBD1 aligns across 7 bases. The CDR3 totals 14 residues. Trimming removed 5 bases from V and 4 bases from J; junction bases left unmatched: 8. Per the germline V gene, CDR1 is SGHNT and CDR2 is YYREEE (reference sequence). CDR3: CASRAGTEIYGYTF. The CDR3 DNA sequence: TGTGCCAGCAGGGCCGGGACAGAGATCTATGGCTACACCTTC. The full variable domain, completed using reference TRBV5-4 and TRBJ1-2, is ETGVTQSPTHLIKTRGQQVTLRCSSQSGHNTVSWYQQALGQGPQFIFQYYREEENGRGNFPPRFSGLQFPNYSSELNVNALELDDSALYLCASRAGTEIYGYTFGSGTRLTVV.

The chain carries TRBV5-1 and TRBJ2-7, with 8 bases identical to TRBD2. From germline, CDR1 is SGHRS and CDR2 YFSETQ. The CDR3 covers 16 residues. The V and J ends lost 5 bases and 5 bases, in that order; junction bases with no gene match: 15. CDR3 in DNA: TGCGCCAGCAGATCGGAGCGGGGGAGACCAAGTGACGAGCAGTACTTC. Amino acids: CASRSERGRPSDEQYF. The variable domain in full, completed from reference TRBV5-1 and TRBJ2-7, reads KAGVTQTPRYLIKTRGQQVTLSCSPISGHRSVSWYQQTPGQGLQFLFEYFSETQRNKGNFPGRFSGRQFSNSRSEMNVSTLELGDSALYLCASRSERGRPSDEQYFGPGTRLTVT.

As DNA, the CDR3 is TGTGCCAGTAGTATAGTAACAGGGGGCGGGTTGGAGACCCAGTACTTC. Translating gives CASSIVTGGGLETQYF. The chain is built from TRBV19 and TRBJ2-5; TRBD1 aligns across 9 bases. J lost 5 bases, V lost 1 base, and 8 bases had no gene match. The germline V gene has CDR1 LNHDA and CDR2 SQIVND (reference sequence). This CDR3 spans 16 amino acids. Looking up the rest from reference TRBV19 and TRBJ2-5 gives the full variable domain: DGGITQSPKYLFRKEGQNVTLSCEQNLNHDAMYWYRQDPGQGLRLIYYSQIVNDFQKGDIAEGYSVSREKKESFPLTVTSAQKNPTAFYLCASSIVTGGGLETQYFGPGTRLLVL.

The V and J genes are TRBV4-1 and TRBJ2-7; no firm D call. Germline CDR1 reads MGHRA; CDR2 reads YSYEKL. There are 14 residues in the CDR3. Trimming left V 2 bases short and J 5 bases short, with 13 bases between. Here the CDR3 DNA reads TGCGCCAGCAGCCAATCCAGTCGGCCGAACGAGCAGTACTTC. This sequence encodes CASSQSSRPNEQYF.

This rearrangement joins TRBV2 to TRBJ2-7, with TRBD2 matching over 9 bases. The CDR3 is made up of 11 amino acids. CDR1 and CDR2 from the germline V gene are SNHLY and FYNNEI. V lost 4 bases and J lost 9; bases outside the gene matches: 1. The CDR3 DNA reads TGTGCCAGCAGTGGACTAGCGGCGCAGTACTTC. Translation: CASSGLAAQYF.

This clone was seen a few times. The CDR3 sequence: CASSIRQRGGGNIQYF. The CDR3 nucleotides read TGTGCCAGCAGCATTCGTCAGCGGGGGGGCGGGAACATTCAGTACTTC. The chain carries TRBV6-6 and TRBJ2-4, with 10 bases aligning to TRBD2. The length of the CDR3 is 16 residues. The germline CDR1 and CDR2 sequences are MNHNY and SVGAGI (reference sequence). Trimming at V came to 6 bases and at J to 7 bases, leaving 12 bases not matched to a gene.